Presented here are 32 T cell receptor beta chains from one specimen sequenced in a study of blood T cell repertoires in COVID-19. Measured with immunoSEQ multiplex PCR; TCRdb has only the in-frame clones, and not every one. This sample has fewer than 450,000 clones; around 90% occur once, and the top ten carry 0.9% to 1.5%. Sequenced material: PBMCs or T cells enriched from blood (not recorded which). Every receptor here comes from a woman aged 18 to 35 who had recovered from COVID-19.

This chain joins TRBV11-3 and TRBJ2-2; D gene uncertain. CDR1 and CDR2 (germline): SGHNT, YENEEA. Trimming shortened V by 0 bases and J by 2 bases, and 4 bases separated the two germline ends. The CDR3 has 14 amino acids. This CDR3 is CASSLESNTGELFF. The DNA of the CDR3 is TGTGCCAGCAGCTTAGAGAGCAACACCGGGGAGCTGTTTTTT.

This chain's CDR3 is CASSNGVPNEKLFF. Here the CDR3 DNA reads TGTGCCAGCAGTAACGGGGTCCCGAATGAAAAACTGTTTTTT. The rearrangement links TRBV6-5 to TRBJ1-4; D is ambiguous. The CDR3 length is 14 residues. Germline V gene data show CDR1 as MNHEY and CDR2 as SVGAGI. V shed 5 bases and J shed 5 bases, with 12 bases lying between them.

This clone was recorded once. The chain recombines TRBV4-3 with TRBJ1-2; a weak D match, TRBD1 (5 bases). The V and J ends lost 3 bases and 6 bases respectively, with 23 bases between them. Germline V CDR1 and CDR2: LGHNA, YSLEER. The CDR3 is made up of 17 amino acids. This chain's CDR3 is CASSHVAYSGREDGYTF. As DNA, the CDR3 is TGCGCCAGCAGCCACGTGGCTTATTCAGGGCGGGAAGATGGCTACACCTTC.

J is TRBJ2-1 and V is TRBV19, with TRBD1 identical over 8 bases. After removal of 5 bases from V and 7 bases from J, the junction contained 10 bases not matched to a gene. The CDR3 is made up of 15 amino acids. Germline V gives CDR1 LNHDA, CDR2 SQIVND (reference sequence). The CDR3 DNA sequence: TGTGCCAGTAGTGGCCCGGGACAGGTGGGGAATGAGCAGTTCTTC. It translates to CASSGPGQVGNEQFF.

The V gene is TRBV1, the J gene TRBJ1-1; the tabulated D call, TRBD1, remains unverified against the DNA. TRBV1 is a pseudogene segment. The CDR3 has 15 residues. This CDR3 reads CTSSHTDRGNTEAFF. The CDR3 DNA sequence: TGCACCAGCAGCCATACCGACAGGGGAAACACTGAAGCTTTCTTT.

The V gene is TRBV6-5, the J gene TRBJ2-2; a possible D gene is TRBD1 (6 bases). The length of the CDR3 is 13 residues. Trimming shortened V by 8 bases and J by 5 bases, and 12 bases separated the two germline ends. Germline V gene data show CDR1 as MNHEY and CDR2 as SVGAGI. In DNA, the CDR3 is TGTGCCAGCCCAAGGACAGAAACCGGGGAGCTGTTTTTT. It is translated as CASPRTETGELFF.

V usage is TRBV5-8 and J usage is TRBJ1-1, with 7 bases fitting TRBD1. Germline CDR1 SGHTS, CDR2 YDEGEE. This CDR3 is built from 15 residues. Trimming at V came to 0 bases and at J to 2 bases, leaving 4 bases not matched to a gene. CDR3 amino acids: CASSLGTGDNTEAFF. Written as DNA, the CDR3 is TGTGCCAGCAGCTTGGGGACAGGAGATAACACTGAAGCTTTCTTT.

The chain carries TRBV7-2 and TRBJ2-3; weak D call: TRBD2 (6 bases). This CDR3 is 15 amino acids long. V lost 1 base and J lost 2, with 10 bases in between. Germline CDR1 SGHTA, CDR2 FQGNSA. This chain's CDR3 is CASSLEGRDTDTQYF. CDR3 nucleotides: TGTGCCAGCAGCTTAGAAGGGCGGGACACAGATACGCAGTATTTT. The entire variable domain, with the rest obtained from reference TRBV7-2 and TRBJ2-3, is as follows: GAGVSQSPSNKVTEKGKDVELRCDPISGHTALYWYRQSLGQGLEFLIYFQGNSAPDKSGLPSDRFSAERTGGSVSTLTIQRTQQEDSAVYLCASSLEGRDTDTQYFGPGTRLTVL.

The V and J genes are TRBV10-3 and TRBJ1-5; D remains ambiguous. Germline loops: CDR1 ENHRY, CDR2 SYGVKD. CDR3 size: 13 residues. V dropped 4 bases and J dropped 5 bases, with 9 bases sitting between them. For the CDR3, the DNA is TGTGCCATCAGTGTAGAGAGGGATCAGCCCCAGCATTTT. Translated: CAISVERDQPQHF.

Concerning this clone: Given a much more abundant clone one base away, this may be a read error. The CDR3 loop reads CASSLAQNYGYTF. The CDR3 DNA follows: TGTGCCAGCAGCTTAGCACAGAACTATGGCTACACCTTC. The J gene is TRBJ1-2, the V gene TRBV7-2; the D is unclear. The CDR3 consists of 13 residues. Germline V gene sequence: CDR1 SGHTA, CDR2 FQGNSA. V was clipped by 0 bases and J by 2 bases, with 4 bases between them.

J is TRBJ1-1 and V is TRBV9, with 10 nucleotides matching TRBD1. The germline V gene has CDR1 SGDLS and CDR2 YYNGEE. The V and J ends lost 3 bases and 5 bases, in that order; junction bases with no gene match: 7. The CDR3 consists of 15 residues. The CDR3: CASSGQGARGTEAFF. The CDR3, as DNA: TGTGCCAGCAGCGGACAGGGGGCAAGGGGGACTGAAGCTTTCTTT. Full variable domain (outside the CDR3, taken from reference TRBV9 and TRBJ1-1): DSGVTQTPKHLITATGQRVTLRCSPRSGDLSVYWYQQSLDQGLQFLIQYYNGEERAKGNILERFSAQQFPDLHSELNLSSLELGDSALYFCASSGQGARGTEAFFGQGTRLTVV.

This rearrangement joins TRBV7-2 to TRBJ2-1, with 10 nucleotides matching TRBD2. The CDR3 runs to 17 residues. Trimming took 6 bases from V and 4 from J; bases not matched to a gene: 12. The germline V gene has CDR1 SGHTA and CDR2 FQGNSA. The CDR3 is CASSRPIAGGKYNEQFF. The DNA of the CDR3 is TGTGCCAGCAGTCGACCGATAGCGGGGGGCAAGTACAATGAGCAGTTCTTC. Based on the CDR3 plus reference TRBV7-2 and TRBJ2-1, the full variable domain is GAGVSQSPSNKVTEKGKDVELRCDPISGHTALYWYRQSLGQGLEFLIYFQGNSAPDKSGLPSDRFSAERTGGSVSTLTIQRTQQEDSAVYLCASSRPIAGGKYNEQFFGPGTRLTVL.

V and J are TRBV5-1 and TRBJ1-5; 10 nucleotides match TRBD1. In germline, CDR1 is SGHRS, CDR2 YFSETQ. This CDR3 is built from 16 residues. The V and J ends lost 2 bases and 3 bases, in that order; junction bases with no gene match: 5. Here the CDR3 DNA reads TGCGCCAGCAGCTTCGGGACAGGGGAGATCAATCAGCCCCAGCATTTT. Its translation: CASSFGTGEINQPQHF.

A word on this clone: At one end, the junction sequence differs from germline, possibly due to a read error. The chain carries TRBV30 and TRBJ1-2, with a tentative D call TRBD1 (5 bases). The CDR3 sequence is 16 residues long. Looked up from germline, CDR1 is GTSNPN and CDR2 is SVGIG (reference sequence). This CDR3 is CAWSVTVRSVFRARSF. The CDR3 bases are TGTGCCTGGAGTGTAACCGTTCGGTCAGTGTTCAGGGCCAGATCCTTC. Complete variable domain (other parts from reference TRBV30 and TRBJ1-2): SQTIHQWPATLVQPVGSPLSLECTVEGTSNPNLYWYRQAAGRGLQLLFYSVGIGQISSEVPQNLSASRPQDRQFILSSKKLLLSDSGFYLCAWSVTVRSVFRARSFGSGTRLTVV.

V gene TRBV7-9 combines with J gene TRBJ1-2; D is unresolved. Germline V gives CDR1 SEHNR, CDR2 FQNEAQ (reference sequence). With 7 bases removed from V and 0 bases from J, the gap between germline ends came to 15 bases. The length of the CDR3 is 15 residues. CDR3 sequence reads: CASTSGLAANYGYTF. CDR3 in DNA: TGTGCCAGCACCTCGGGTCTCGCTGCTAACTATGGCTACACCTTC.

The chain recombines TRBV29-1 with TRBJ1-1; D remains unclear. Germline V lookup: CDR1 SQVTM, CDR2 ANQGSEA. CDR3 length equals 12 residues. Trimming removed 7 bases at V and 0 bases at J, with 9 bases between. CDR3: CSGNQVNTEAFF. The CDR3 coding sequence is TGCAGCGGGAATCAGGTGAACACTGAAGCTTTCTTT.

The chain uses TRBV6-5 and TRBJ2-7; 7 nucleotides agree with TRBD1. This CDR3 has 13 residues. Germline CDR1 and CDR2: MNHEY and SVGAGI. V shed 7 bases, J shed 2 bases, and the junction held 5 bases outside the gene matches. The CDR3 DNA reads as TGTGCCAGCACAAGGGACAGCACCTACGAGCAGTACTTC. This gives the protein CASTRDSTYEQYF.

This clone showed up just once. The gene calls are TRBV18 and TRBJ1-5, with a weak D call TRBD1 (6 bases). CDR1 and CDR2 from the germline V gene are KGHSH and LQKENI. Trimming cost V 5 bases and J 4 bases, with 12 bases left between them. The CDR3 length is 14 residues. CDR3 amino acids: CASSVGQINQPQHF. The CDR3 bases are TGTGCCAGCTCAGTTGGACAGATAAATCAGCCCCAGCATTTT. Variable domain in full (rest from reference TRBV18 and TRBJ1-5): NAGVMQNPRHLVRRRGQEARLRCSPMKGHSHVYWYRQLPEEGLKFMVYLQKENIIDESGMPKERFSAEFPKEGPSILRIQQVVRGDSAAYFCASSVGQINQPQHFGDGTRLSIL.

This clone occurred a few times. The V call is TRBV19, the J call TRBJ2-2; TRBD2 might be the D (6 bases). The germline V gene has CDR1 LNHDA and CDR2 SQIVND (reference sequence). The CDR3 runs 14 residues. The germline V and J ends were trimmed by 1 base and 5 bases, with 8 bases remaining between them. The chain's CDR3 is CASSIARGTGELFF. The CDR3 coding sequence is TGTGCCAGTAGTATAGCCCGGGGGACCGGGGAGCTGTTTTTT.

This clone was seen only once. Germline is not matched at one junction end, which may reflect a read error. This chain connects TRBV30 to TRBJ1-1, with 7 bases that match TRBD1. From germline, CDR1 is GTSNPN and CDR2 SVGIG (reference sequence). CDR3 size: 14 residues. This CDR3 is CAWSSGTANAEAFF. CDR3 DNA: TGTGCCTGGAGTTCCGGGACAGCGAACGCTGAAGCTTTCTTT.

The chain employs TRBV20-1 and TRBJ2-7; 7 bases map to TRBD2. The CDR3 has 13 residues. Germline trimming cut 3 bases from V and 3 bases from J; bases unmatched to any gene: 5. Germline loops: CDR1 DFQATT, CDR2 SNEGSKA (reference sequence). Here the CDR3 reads CSASYRGVYEQYF. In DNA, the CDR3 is TGCAGTGCTAGTTATCGGGGGGTCTACGAGCAGTACTTC.

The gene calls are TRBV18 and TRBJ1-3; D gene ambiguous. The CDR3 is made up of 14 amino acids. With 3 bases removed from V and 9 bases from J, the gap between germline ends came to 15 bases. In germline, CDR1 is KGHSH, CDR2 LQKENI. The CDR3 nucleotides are TGTGCCAGCTCACCTCAGGCAAAGCCAAGCACCATATATTTT. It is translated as CASSPQAKPSTIYF.

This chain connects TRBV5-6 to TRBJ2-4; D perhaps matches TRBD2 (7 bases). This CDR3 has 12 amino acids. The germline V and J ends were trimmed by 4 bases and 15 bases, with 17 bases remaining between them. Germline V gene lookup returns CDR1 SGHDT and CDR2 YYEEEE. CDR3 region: CASSRTGREWYF. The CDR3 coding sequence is TGTGCCAGCAGCCGTACAGGGAGGGAATGGTACTTC.

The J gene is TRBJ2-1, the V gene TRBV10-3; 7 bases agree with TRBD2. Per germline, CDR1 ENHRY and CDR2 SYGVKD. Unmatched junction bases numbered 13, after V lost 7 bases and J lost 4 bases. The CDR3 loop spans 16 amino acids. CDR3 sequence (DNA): TGTGCCATCACTGAATTAAAGCGGGGAGCTTACAATGAGCAGTTCTTC. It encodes CAITELKRGAYNEQFF.

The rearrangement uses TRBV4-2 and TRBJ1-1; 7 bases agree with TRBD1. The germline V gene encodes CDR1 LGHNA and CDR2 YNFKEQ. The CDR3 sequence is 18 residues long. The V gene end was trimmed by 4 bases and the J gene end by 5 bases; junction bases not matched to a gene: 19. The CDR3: CASSRQTQRQGGGTEAFF. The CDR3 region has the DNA TGTGCCAGCAGCCGACAAACGCAACGACAGGGTGGGGGAACTGAAGCTTTCTTT.

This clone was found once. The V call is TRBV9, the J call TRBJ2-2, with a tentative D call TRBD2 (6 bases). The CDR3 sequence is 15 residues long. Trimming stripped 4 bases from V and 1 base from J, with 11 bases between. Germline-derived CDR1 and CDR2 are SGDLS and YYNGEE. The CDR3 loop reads CASSKGLGNTGELFF. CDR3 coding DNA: TGTGCCAGCAGCAAGGGACTGGGGAACACCGGGGAGCTGTTTTTT. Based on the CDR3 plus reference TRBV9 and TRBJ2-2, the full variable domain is DSGVTQTPKHLITATGQRVTLRCSPRSGDLSVYWYQQSLDQGLQFLIQYYNGEERAKGNILERFSAQQFPDLHSELNLSSLELGDSALYFCASSKGLGNTGELFFGEGSRLTVL.

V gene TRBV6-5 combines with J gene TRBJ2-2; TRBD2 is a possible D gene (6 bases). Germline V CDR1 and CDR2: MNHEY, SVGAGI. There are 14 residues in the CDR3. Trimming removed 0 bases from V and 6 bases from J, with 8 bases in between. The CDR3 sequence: CASSYSREAGELFF. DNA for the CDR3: TGTGCCAGCAGTTACTCGAGGGAGGCCGGGGAGCTGTTTTTT.

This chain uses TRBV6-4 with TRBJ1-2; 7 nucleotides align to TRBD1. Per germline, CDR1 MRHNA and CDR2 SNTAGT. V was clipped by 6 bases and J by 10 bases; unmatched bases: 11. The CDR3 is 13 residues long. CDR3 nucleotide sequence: TGTGCCAGCAGCGGGATGACGCAGGGGGACTACACCTTC. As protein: CASSGMTQGDYTF.

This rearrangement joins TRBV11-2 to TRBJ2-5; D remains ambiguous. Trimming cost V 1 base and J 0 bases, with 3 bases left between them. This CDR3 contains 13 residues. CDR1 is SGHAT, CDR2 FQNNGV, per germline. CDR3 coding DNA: TGTGCCAGCAGCTTAGGGCACCAAGAGACCCAGTACTTC. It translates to CASSLGHQETQYF.

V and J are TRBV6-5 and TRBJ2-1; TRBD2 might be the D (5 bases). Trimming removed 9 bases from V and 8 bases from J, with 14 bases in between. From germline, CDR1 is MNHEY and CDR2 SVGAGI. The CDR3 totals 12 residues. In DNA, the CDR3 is TGTGCCAGTGGAACGGGAAACTATGAGCAGTTCTTC. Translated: CASGTGNYEQFF.

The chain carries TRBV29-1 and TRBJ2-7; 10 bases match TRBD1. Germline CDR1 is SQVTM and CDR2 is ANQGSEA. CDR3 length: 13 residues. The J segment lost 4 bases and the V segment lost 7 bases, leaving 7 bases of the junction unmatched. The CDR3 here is CSAGGQGIYEQYF. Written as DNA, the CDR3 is TGCAGCGCGGGGGGACAGGGGATTTACGAGCAGTACTTC.

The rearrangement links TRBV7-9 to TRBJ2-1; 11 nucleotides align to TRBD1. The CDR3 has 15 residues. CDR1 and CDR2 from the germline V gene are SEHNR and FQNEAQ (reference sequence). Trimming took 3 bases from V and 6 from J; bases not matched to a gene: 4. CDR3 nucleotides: TGTGCCAGCAGCTTCCGGGACAGGGGGTTCAATGAGCAGTTCTTC. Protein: CASSFRDRGFNEQFF.